This T cell receptor beta chain was observed in a study of T cell repertoires in cytomegalovirus infection. Study-wide context: Public signatures in TCR beta pointed to CMV infection and matching HLA type.

TCRdb independently ran MiXCR on the reads; one entry per CDR3 protein. The profile shows about 110,000 distinct CDR3 sequences, over 9.5% of them singletons. The study, taken as a whole, reports: The ex vivo response was dominated by HLA-C-restricted CMV-specific TCR beta clonotypes. Of the TCR beta families, the public ones yielded a cumulative frequency that identified carriers of CMV plus the relevant HLA.

V was shortened by 4 bases and J by 6 bases, with 14 bases between the two germline ends. Per the germline V gene, CDR1 is DFQATT and CDR2 is SNEGSKA (reference sequence). This CDR3 is built from 13 residues. This clonotype turned up a few times. Antigen: not known. The TCR sequence derives from a human donor in good health (CMV status not recorded). Some clones in this sample may be carry-over from other donors' samples. Source material: PBMCs, sequenced either directly or after in vitro stimulation (not recorded which). J is TRBJ2-3 and V is TRBV20-1; D is perhaps TRBD2 (6 bases). This CDR3 is CSATLDAGDTQYF. The CDR3 DNA reads as TGCAGTGCTACCTTGGATGCGGGGGATACGCAGTATTTT.